The 29 T cell receptor beta chains below all came from one sample that was sequenced in a study of beta chain features in type 1 diabetes. Notes on the study in general: Moderate but significant shortening of TCRB CDR3s was recorded in all four CD4+ subsets from Type 1 diabetes patients.

The entirety of the isolated RNA underwent reverse transcription, so expressed TCRB transcripts were sequenced. Profiled with immunoSEQ multiplex PCR; TCRdb holds only in-frame clones, not every one. The sample contains more than 150,000 clones, 9% of which appear only once. No cognate antigen is known for these TCRs. Input material: central memory CD4+ T cells from blood. The receptors come from a woman aged 30 to 39 with type 1 diabetes.

V usage is TRBV5-6 and J usage is TRBJ2-5; D is ambiguous. The CDR3 has 13 residues. Trimming shortened V by 1 base and J by 2 bases, and 6 bases separated the two germline ends. In germline, CDR1 is SGHDT, CDR2 YYEEEE. CDR3 loop: CASSLNWQETQYF. CDR3 in DNA: TGTGCCAGCAGCTTGAACTGGCAAGAGACCCAGTACTTC.

In this sample, this clone turned up a few times. The V call is TRBV29-1, the J call TRBJ1-1; the match to TRBD1 covers 7 bases. V shed 6 bases and J 2 bases; nucleotides not matched to a gene: 15. CDR1 is SQVTM and CDR2 is ANQGSEA in the germline V gene. There are 16 residues in the CDR3. For the CDR3, the DNA is TGCAGCGTGCAAAGCCGGGACAGATCGATAAACACTGAAGCTTTCTTT. Translated: CSVQSRDRSINTEAFF.

The gene calls are TRBV29-1 and TRBJ1-5; the D gene is possibly TRBD1 (6 bases). Germline CDR1 is SQVTM and CDR2 is ANQGSEA. The CDR3 spans 13 residues. The ends were cut back, 7 bases at V and 3 bases at J, with 13 bases in the middle. This CDR3 is CSAGDTSNQPQHF. Written as DNA, the CDR3 is TGCAGCGCCGGGGACACATCCAATCAGCCCCAGCATTTT.

This clone was seen a handful of times. The V call is TRBV7-2, the J call TRBJ2-7; D is perhaps TRBD2 (6 bases). Germline V gene lookup returns CDR1 SGHTA and CDR2 FQGNSA. Trimming shortened V by 0 bases and J by 6 bases, and 12 bases separated the two germline ends. The CDR3 contains 14 residues. CDR3 in DNA: TGTGCCAGCAGCTTAGCGGCGGGAACGGGCGAGCAGTACTTC. Protein sequence: CASSLAAGTGEQYF.

The sample holds a few counts of this clone. The chain links TRBV30 to TRBJ1-5; D remains ambiguous. Deletions cut 2 bases from V and 4 bases from J, with 9 bases between. The CDR3 is made up of 13 amino acids. CDR1 is GTSNPN and CDR2 is SVGIG in the germline V gene (reference sequence). The CDR3: CAWSRLQNQPQHF. In DNA form, the CDR3 reads TGTGCCTGGAGTCGCCTACAGAATCAGCCCCAGCATTTT. Full variable domain (remainder filled in from reference TRBV30 and TRBJ1-5): SQTIHQWPATLVQPVGSPLSLECTVEGTSNPNLYWYRQAAGRGLQLLFYSVGIGQISSEVPQNLSASRPQDRQFILSSKKLLLSDSGFYLCAWSRLQNQPQHFGDGTRLSIL.

This clone was observed a few times. The chain links TRBV11-2 to TRBJ2-7, with TRBD1 matching 7 bases. The CDR3 runs 15 residues. Germline V CDR1 and CDR2: SGHAT, FQNNGV. V lost 4 bases and J lost 5; bases outside the gene matches: 11. This chain's CDR3 is CASSSKTGISNEQYF. The DNA of the CDR3 is TGTGCCAGCAGCTCGAAGACAGGGATTTCGAACGAGCAGTACTTC.

V gene TRBV30 combines with J gene TRBJ1-1; a possible D gene is TRBD1 (5 bases). The CDR3 is made up of 15 amino acids. CDR1 is GTSNPN, CDR2 SVGIG, per germline (reference sequence). The V gene lost 4 bases and the J gene lost 0 bases, with 15 bases spanning the gap. The CDR3 nucleotides are TGTGCCTGGAAATCCCCGACAGACATGAACACTGAAGCTTTCTTT. Protein: CAWKSPTDMNTEAFF.

The V call is TRBV7-2, the J call TRBJ1-5, with D uncertain. The CDR3 extends over 15 amino acids. Trimming stripped 1 base from V and 0 bases from J, with 7 bases between. CDR1 is SGHTA and CDR2 is FQGNSA in the germline V gene. CDR3 residues: CASSLEQFSNQPQHF. CDR3 sequence (DNA): TGTGCCAGCAGCTTAGAACAATTTAGCAATCAGCCCCAGCATTTT.

The count of this clone is one. The chain has TRBV18 and TRBJ2-7, with D hard to call. The V gene lost 0 bases and the J gene lost 2 bases, with 5 bases spanning the gap. The CDR3 loop spans 13 amino acids. Germline V CDR1 and CDR2: KGHSH, LQKENI. The CDR3 sequence: CASSPPSTYEQYF. The CDR3 DNA is TGTGCCAGCTCACCACCGTCAACCTACGAGCAGTACTTC.

This clone has only a few counts. At one end the junction does not follow the germline gene, possibly because of a read error. This CDR3 is also generated by other DNA sequences in the sample. This chain uses TRBV7-3 with TRBJ2-1; D is uncertain. The CDR3 spans 14 residues. The germline V gene encodes CDR1 SGHTA and CDR2 FQGTGA. As DNA, the CDR3 is TGCGCCAGCAGCCGAGGAGAAGCCTACAATGAGCAGTTCTTC. Amino acids: CASSRGEAYNEQFF.

This clone turned up a few times. The chain employs TRBV4-1 and TRBJ1-1; D gene unclear. Germline V lookup: CDR1 MGHRA, CDR2 YSYEKL. V lost 4 bases and J 1 base, leaving 7 bases between the germline ends. This CDR3 is built from 13 residues. CDR3 protein: CASSPQWNTEAFF. In nucleotides, the CDR3 is TGCGCCAGCAGCCCCCAGTGGAACACTGAAGCTTTCTTT.

The chain employs TRBV6-5 and TRBJ1-3, with TRBD1 matching 11 bases. Per germline, CDR1 MNHEY and CDR2 SVGAGI. The length of the CDR3 is 15 residues. The trim removed 5 bases at V and 2 bases at J, leaving 2 bases unmatched. The CDR3 loop reads CASSPDRGPGNTIYF. Here the CDR3 DNA reads TGTGCCAGCAGTCCGGACAGGGGGCCTGGAAACACCATATATTTT.

There are a few counts of this clone. The rearrangement links TRBV7-9 to TRBJ2-3; 14 bases map to TRBD2. V dropped 3 bases and J dropped 3; count of bases not matched to a gene: 11. From germline, CDR1 is SEHNR and CDR2 FQNEAQ (reference sequence). This CDR3 spans 19 amino acids. The chain's CDR3 is CASSLGLAGVLGGTDTQYF. CDR3 DNA sequence: TGTGCCAGCAGCTTGGGACTAGCGGGAGTCTTAGGGGGAACAGATACGCAGTATTTT.

This clone has a handful of counts. The rearrangement uses TRBV5-1 and TRBJ2-7; 9 positions agree with TRBD2. Germline-derived CDR1 and CDR2 are SGHRS and YFSETQ. V was pared by 4 bases and J by 0 bases, with 2 bases of the junction left unmatched. The CDR3 totals 14 residues. The CDR3 here is CASSTGLASYEQYF. CDR3 DNA: TGCGCCAGCAGCACGGGACTAGCCTCCTACGAGCAGTACTTC.

For this clone: The sample has other DNA sequences that encode this CDR3 too. CDR3 protein: CATSHGTSGYTDTQYF. In nucleotides, the CDR3 is TGTGCCACCAGCCACGGGACTAGCGGTTACACAGATACGCAGTATTTT. J is TRBJ2-3 and V is TRBV15, with TRBD2 matching over 11 bases. V gave up 5 bases and J gave up 2 bases; unmatched junction bases: 6. CDR1 and CDR2 from the germline V gene are LNHNV and YYDKDF (reference sequence). This CDR3 region has 16 residues. The full variable domain, its missing parts supplied by reference TRBV15 and TRBJ2-3, is DAMVIQNPRYQVTQFGKPVTLSCSQTLNHNVMYWYQQKSSQAPKLLFHYYDKDFNNEADTPDNFQSRRPNTSFCFLDIRSPGLGDTAMYLCATSHGTSGYTDTQYFGPGTRLTVL.

This clone appeared a few times. This rearrangement joins TRBV11-2 to TRBJ2-2; TRBD2 is a possible D gene (5 bases). V was trimmed by 5 bases and J by 6 bases, leaving 10 bases between them. Germline CDR1 and CDR2: SGHAT and FQNNGV. The CDR3 is 13 amino acids. The CDR3 protein is CASSPTEAGELFF. The CDR3 region has the DNA TGTGCCAGCAGCCCCACGGAGGCCGGGGAGCTGTTTTTT.

The table lists this clone with a count of one. The J gene is TRBJ2-7, the V gene TRBV2; 12 bases map to TRBD2. Germline trimming cut 6 bases from V and 1 base from J; bases unmatched to any gene: 13. The CDR3 loop spans 18 amino acids. Germline CDR1 SNHLY, CDR2 FYNNEI. CDR3 DNA: TGTGCCAGCAGCTCGCCCTGGACTAGCGGGAAGGGTTCCTACGAGCAGTACTTC. It translates to CASSSPWTSGKGSYEQYF.

This clone has just a few counts. The rearrangement uses TRBV6-6 and TRBJ2-7, with TRBD2 matching 7 bases. Unmatched junction bases numbered 12, after V lost 6 bases and J lost 13 bases. The CDR3 totals 12 residues. Germline V CDR1 and CDR2: MNHNY, SVGAGI (reference sequence). The CDR3 protein is CASSTTSANLYF. The CDR3 DNA reads TGTGCCAGCAGCACTACTAGCGCTAACTTATACTTC.

In its sample, this clone was seen a few times. The chain employs TRBV5-4 and TRBJ2-3; TRBD2 agrees at 9 bases. The length of the CDR3 is 16 residues. Germline V lookup: CDR1 SGHNT, CDR2 YYREEE (reference sequence). V shed 4 bases, J shed 0 bases, and the junction held 6 bases outside the gene matches. The CDR3 spells CASSEPSGGSTDTQYF. The CDR3 nucleotides are TGTGCCAGCAGCGAACCCAGCGGGGGGAGCACAGATACGCAGTATTTT.

This clone was observed a few times. V is TRBV29-1 and J is TRBJ2-3, with D possibly matching TRBD2 (6 bases). The germline V and J ends were trimmed by 0 bases and 1 base, with 14 bases remaining between them. The CDR3 loop spans 16 amino acids. Germline values: CDR1 SQVTM, CDR2 ANQGSEA. CDR3 amino acids: CSVEDIRGTGTDTQYF. CDR3 DNA: TGCAGCGTTGAAGATATTCGCGGGACTGGCACAGATACGCAGTATTTT.

This clone was counted a few times. This chain connects TRBV28 to TRBJ2-3; tentatively, D is TRBD2 (5 bases). The V end was cut by 5 bases, the J end by 1 base, with 13 bases between. CDR1 and CDR2 (germline): MDHEN, SYDVKM. The CDR3 is made up of 15 amino acids. The CDR3 loop reads CASSPPSRRTDTQYF. CDR3 nucleotides: TGTGCCAGCAGTCCACCTAGCCGCCGCACAGATACGCAGTATTTT. Full variable domain (rest looked up from reference TRBV28 and TRBJ2-3): DVKVTQSSRYLVKRTGEKVFLECVQDMDHENMFWYRQDPGLGLRLIYFSYDVKMKEKGDIPEGYSVSREKKERFSLILESASTNQTSMYLCASSPPSRRTDTQYFGPGTRLTVL.

This clone came up a few times. The genes are TRBV30 and TRBJ1-2; 9 bases match TRBD1. The CDR3 is 15 residues long. Trimming took 1 base from V and 8 from J; bases not matched to a gene: 11. Germline V lookup: CDR1 GTSNPN, CDR2 SVGIG (reference sequence). Here the CDR3 DNA reads TGTGCCTGGAGTGGCCCGGGACAGGGAGGTCGGGGCTACACCTTC. Translation gives CAWSGPGQGGRGYTF.

The chain is built from TRBV5-1 and TRBJ2-7; TRBD1 aligns across 7 bases. The V gene end was trimmed by 4 bases and the J gene end by 4 bases; junction bases not matched to a gene: 8. Germline V gives CDR1 SGHRS, CDR2 YFSETQ. CDR3 length equals 14 residues. The CDR3 DNA is TGCGCCAGCAGCCCTGACCCGGACAGGTACGAGCAGTACTTC. It encodes CASSPDPDRYEQYF.

The chain recombines TRBV7-8 with TRBJ2-5, with TRBD2 matching 7 bases. After removal of 5 bases from V and 1 base from J, the junction contained 7 bases not matched to a gene. Germline V lookup: CDR1 SGHVS, CDR2 FQNEAQ. The CDR3 length is 15 residues. The CDR3 region has the DNA TGTGCCAGCAGCCGAGTCGGCGGGAGCCAAGAGACCCAGTACTTC. Its translation: CASSRVGGSQETQYF. Drawing the rest from reference TRBV7-8 and TRBJ2-5, the complete variable domain is GAGVSQSPRYKVAKRGQDVALRCDPISGHVSLFWYQQALGQGPEFLTYFQNEAQLDKSGLPSDRFFAERPEGSVSTLKIQRTQQEDSAVYLCASSRVGGSQETQYFGPGTRLLVL.

This clone was observed a handful of times. CDR3 nucleotides: TGTGCCTTGACTAATAGCGGGAGCTCCTACAATGAGCAGTTCTTC. Translating gives CALTNSGSSYNEQFF. The genes are TRBV30 and TRBJ2-1, with 9 positions matching TRBD2. Germline V gene data show CDR1 as GTSNPN and CDR2 as SVGIG (reference sequence). Unmatched junction bases numbered 7, after V lost 7 bases and J lost 0 bases. The CDR3 consists of 15 residues.

The V gene is TRBV4-1, the J gene TRBJ2-2, with D tentatively TRBD1 (5 bases). Germline CDR1 reads MGHRA; CDR2 reads YSYEKL. V dropped 6 bases and J dropped 4 bases, with 18 bases sitting between them. The CDR3 extends over 16 amino acids. CDR3 nucleotide sequence: TGCGCCAGCAGGCAGGGTGGACGGTTAGGCACCGGGGAGCTGTTTTTT. It is translated as CASRQGGRLGTGELFF.

The J gene is TRBJ1-2, the V gene TRBV6-6, with 8 bases aligning to TRBD1. Germline V gives CDR1 MNHNY, CDR2 SVGAGI (reference sequence). This CDR3 is 13 amino acids long. Losses at the gene ends were 6 bases for V and 2 bases for J; bases not matched to a gene: 2. In DNA form, the CDR3 reads TGTGCCAGCAGAGGACAGGGCAACTATGGCTACACCTTC. It translates to CASRGQGNYGYTF.

This clone was picked up a small number of times. This chain links TRBV19 with TRBJ2-7, with 7 positions matching TRBD2. The CDR3 spans 16 residues. The germline gives CDR1 LNHDA, CDR2 SQIVND (reference sequence). V shed 5 bases, J shed 0 bases, and the junction held 10 bases outside the gene matches. The CDR3 DNA reads TGTGCCAGTAGTGCTTCTAGCGGCTATTTCTCCTACGAGCAGTACTTC. Protein sequence: CASSASSGYFSYEQYF.

This clone was counted only a few times. Written as DNA, the CDR3 is TGTGCCAGCACCACGCGCTCTAGCGGCAAAGAGACCCAGTACTTC. It translates to CASTTRSSGKETQYF. The chain has TRBV5-4 and TRBJ2-5, with 7 bases matching TRBD2. Germline-derived CDR1 and CDR2 are SGHNT and YYREEE (reference sequence). The length of the CDR3 is 15 residues. The trim removed 6 bases at V and 3 bases at J, leaving 11 bases unmatched.